Listed below are T cell receptor beta chains from one sample, sequenced in a study of blood T cell repertoires in COVID-19. Clones were sequenced by immunoSEQ multiplex PCR, and TCRdb holds only the in-frame ones, with some missing. The data hold a few hundred thousand clones, with around nine tenths observed a single time. Sequencing used peripheral blood. Receptors were obtained from a woman in her twenties or thirties with COVID-19, enrolled during active disease. CDR3s include the opening cysteine and the closing phenylalanine or tryptophan. Fields, in order: V gene, clone size, J gene, CDR3 protein. Some rows have no size entry. The others give once, few or many, or a class for an expanded clone.

>TRBV5-4|-|TRBJ2-1
CASSGGQGPTNEQFF
>TRBV5-1|-|TRBJ2-2
CASSLLAGELFF
>TRBV19|-|TRBJ1-1
CASKFSGQGSAEAFF
>TRBV27|-|TRBJ2-5
CASSARQWQETQYF
>TRBV28|-|TRBJ2-3
CASLQGASQYF
>TRBV27|-|TRBJ1-2
CASSFTVGGHYGYTF
>TRBV10-3|-|TRBJ1-1
CAISEGTVNTEAFF
>TRBV3-1/TRBV3-2|-|TRBJ2-2
CASSQLSTGGNTGELFF
>TRBV5-6|once|TRBJ2-1
CASSLSSLEQFF
>TRBV5-1|-|TRBJ1-3
CASSPGGTGGNTIYF
>TRBV10-1|-|TRBJ1-6
CASSDGAGSGSPLHF
>TRBV4-3|few|TRBJ2-7
CASSPGTGGEQYF
>TRBV28|-|TRBJ1-1
CASSKGQGNTEAFF
>TRBV7-9|-|TRBJ1-4
CASKRTGQNEKLFF
>TRBV18|-|TRBJ2-5
CASSPWTTQETQYF
>TRBV19|-|TRBJ2-7
CASSTGGYEQYF
>TRBV6-5|-|TRBJ2-5
CASSYKRGGLETQYF
>TRBV14|-|TRBJ2-7
CASSQRLAGGVGEQYF
>TRBV24-1|-|TRBJ2-7
CATSDSNQAEQYF
>TRBV11-2|-|TRBJ1-2
CASSLDGGRGYTF
>TRBV6-2/TRBV6-3|-|TRBJ2-2
CASSSRDTGELFF
>TRBV21-1|-|TRBJ1-3
CAGHRVASGNTIYF
>TRBV7-7|-|TRBJ2-3
CASSLAAGFRTDTQYF
>TRBV9|-|TRBJ1-2
CASSGTAGYGYTF
>TRBV11-3|-|TRBJ2-7
CASSLDTAGYEQYF
>TRBV18|-|TRBJ1-2
CASSPTDTGAYGYTF
>TRBV2|-|TRBJ1-3
CASSPGWGGQSSGNTIYF
>TRBV7-9|-|TRBJ1-1
CASSRDRGQTEAFF
>TRBV18|-|TRBJ1-1
CASSPPAGGNTEAFF
>TRBV14|-|TRBJ2-7
CASSQFGRGGDEQYF
>TRBV6-5|-|TRBJ1-1
CASRSWGQAEEAFF
>TRBV3-1/TRBV3-2|once|TRBJ2-5
CASSQNSAGGQETQYF
>TRBV3-1/TRBV3-2|once|TRBJ1-2
CASSLGRTGDYTF
>TRBV28|-|TRBJ1-1
CASSLGTSGSTEAFF
>TRBV18|-|TRBJ1-2
CASSPQGVDGYGYTF
>TRBV12-5|-|TRBJ1-3
CASGDRGSPGNTIYF
>TRBV18|-|TRBJ1-2
CASSPNDRAIYGYTF
>TRBV30|-|TRBJ1-2
CAWSGTGGYGYTF
>TRBV19|-|TRBJ1-2
CASRPYSDYGYTF
>TRBV5-6|once|TRBJ1-1
CASSPGQNTEAFF
>TRBV3-1/TRBV3-2|once|TRBJ1-2
CASSQTGSSTF
>TRBV5-1|once|TRBJ1-1
CASSLGAGQGNTEAFF
>TRBV30|-|TRBJ1-1
CAWSGQGAEAFF
>TRBV15|once|TRBJ1-2
CATSREARDYYGYTF
>TRBV7-2|-|TRBJ2-6
CASSSRRARSSGANVLTF
>TRBV28|few|TRBJ1-1
CASKWSVNTEAFF
>TRBV7-3|-|TRBJ1-1
CASSLTLRSEAFF
>TRBV4-3|-|TRBJ1-1
CASSRFAGTYTEAFF
>TRBV2|-|TRBJ2-1
CASSEEFRGWNEQFF
>TRBV6-6|-|TRBJ2-5
CASNPGQKVETQYF
>TRBV27|few|TRBJ2-3
CASRRRETSTDTQYF
>TRBV6-1|-|TRBJ1-4
CASSEGTAENEKLFF
>TRBV3-1/TRBV3-2|-|TRBJ1-2
CASSQETGGGYGYTF
>TRBV11-3|-|TRBJ2-3
CASSFGTSGGITDTQYF
>TRBV7-9|-|TRBJ2-5
CASSLSTGRETQYF
>TRBV15|-|TRBJ2-3
CATSRAAGGPQVDTQYF
>TRBV7-9|-|TRBJ1-3
CASSLQLVREPTGNTIYF
>TRBV27|-|TRBJ1-6
CASNVKGGWDSPLHF